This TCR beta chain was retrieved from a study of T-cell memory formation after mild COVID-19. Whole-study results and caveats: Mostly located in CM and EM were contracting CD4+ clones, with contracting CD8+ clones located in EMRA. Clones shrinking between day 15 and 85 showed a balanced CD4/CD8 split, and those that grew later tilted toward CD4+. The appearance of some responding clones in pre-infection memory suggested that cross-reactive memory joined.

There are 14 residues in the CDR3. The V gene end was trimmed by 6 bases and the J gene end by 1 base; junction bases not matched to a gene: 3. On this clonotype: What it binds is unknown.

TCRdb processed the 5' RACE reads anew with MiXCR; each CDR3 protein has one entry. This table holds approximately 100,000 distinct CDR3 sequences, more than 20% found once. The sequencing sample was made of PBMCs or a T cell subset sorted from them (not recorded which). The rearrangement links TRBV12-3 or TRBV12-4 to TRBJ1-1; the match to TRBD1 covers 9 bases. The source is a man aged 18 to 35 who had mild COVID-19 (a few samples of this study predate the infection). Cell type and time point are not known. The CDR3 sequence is CASSKGQGNTEAFF. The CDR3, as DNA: TGTGCCAGCAGCAAGGGACAGGGGAACACTGAAGCTTTCTTT.